Following are 10 T cell receptor beta chains from one sample sequenced in a study of control samples from healthy donors and cancer patients (dated by TCRdb to 2018 to 2020). The library was produced with the immunoSEQ multiplex PCR assay. TCRdb holds this immuneACCESS table with in-frame rearrangements only. Some clones are missing; in checked studies, unresolved V genes explain under half, and the rest has no known cause. Recorded for this sample are roughly 400,000 clones; more than 80% of them occurred a single time. The ten largest clones represent just under 6.5% of the sample. Sequenced material: PBMCs. These TCRs come from a man in his forties with head and neck cancer.

The chain employs TRBV7-9 and TRBJ1-1; TRBD1 might be the D (6 bases). Per the germline V gene, CDR1 is SEHNR and CDR2 is FQNEAQ (reference sequence). Trimming left V 5 bases short and J 0 bases short, with 10 bases between. The CDR3 is made up of 14 amino acids. The CDR3 spells CASSGQSMNTEAFF. As DNA, the CDR3 is TGTGCCAGCAGCGGACAGAGTATGAACACTGAAGCTTTCTTT.

The chain has TRBV2 and TRBJ1-4, with 9 bases aligning to TRBD1. V was pared by 5 bases and J by 8 bases, with 6 bases of the junction left unmatched. Germline CDR1 SNHLY, CDR2 FYNNEI. CDR3 length equals 14 residues. The CDR3 spells CASSPGTGREKLFF. CDR3 sequence (DNA): TGTGCCAGCAGTCCCGGGACAGGGAGAGAAAAACTGTTTTTT.

This chain uses TRBV7-9 with TRBJ1-2, with TRBD1 as a possible D gene (5 bases). V lost 1 base and J lost 6, with 12 bases in between. The length of the CDR3 is 14 residues. CDR1 and CDR2 from the germline V gene are SEHNR and FQNEAQ (reference sequence). The CDR3 spells CASSLGTTTDGYTF. The CDR3 DNA reads TGTGCCAGCAGCTTAGGGACTACGACAGATGGCTACACCTTC.

The V gene is TRBV9, the J gene TRBJ2-7; no firm D call. With 3 bases removed from V and 2 bases from J, the gap between germline ends came to 18 bases. Germline loops: CDR1 SGDLS, CDR2 YYNGEE. CDR3 length equals 16 residues. The CDR3 DNA follows: TGTGCCAGCAGCGACAGCTCTCGGACGGAGACCTACGAGCAGTACTTC. It translates to CASSDSSRTETYEQYF.

This clone was seen just once. The chain is built from TRBV25-1 and TRBJ2-7; D unclear. The CDR3 runs to 14 residues. V dropped 1 base and J dropped 5 bases, with 12 bases sitting between them. In germline, CDR1 is MGHDK, CDR2 SYGVNS. The CDR3 DNA sequence: TGTGCCAGCAGTGAATTCGCGGCCGCCAACGAGCAGTACTTC. Translation: CASSEFAAANEQYF.

V is TRBV27 and J is TRBJ1-3, with D possibly being TRBD1 (5 bases). The CDR3 has 15 residues. Germline V CDR1 and CDR2: MNHEY, SMNVEV (reference sequence). Trimming removed 5 bases from V and 2 bases from J, with 13 bases in between. CDR3 in DNA: TGTGCCAGCAGTGCATTCAGGGAAGCTGGAAACACCATATATTTT. Translation: CASSAFREAGNTIYF.

The gene calls are TRBV28 and TRBJ2-1; D perhaps matches TRBD2 (5 bases). Germline values: CDR1 MDHEN, CDR2 SYDVKM. This CDR3 is 15 amino acids long. The V gene lost 7 bases and the J gene lost 3 bases, with 16 bases spanning the gap. This CDR3 is CASNPLSDYYNEQFF. The CDR3 nucleotides are TGTGCCAGCAACCCCCTTAGCGACTACTACAATGAGCAGTTCTTC.

The chain uses TRBV19 and TRBJ2-7, with D hard to call. CDR1 LNHDA and CDR2 SQIVND come from the germline V gene (reference sequence). Trimming took 8 bases from V and 7 from J, leaving 18 bases between them. This CDR3 comprises 13 residues. In nucleotides, the CDR3 is TGTGCCAGTGGGCCCGGGCGGAACCTAGAGCAGTACTTC. It translates to CASGPGRNLEQYF.

This clone was detected only a few times. The rearrangement joins TRBV2 to TRBJ1-6, with unresolved D. The V gene's germline CDR1 is SNHLY and CDR2 FYNNEI. This CDR3 comprises 12 residues. V lost 6 bases, J lost 8 bases, and 8 bases lay in between. The CDR3 region is CASRGSYSPLHF. The CDR3 coding sequence is TGTGCCAGCAGGGGTAGCTATTCACCCCTCCACTTT.

The DNA for the CDR3 is TGTGCCAGCAGTTACGGACAGGGGAGCAACACTGAAGCTTTCTTT. Protein: CASSYGQGSNTEAFF. The V and J genes are TRBV6-2 or TRBV6-3 and TRBJ1-1; TRBD1 agrees at 9 bases. V was pared by 2 bases and J by 2 bases, with 3 bases of the junction left unmatched. The CDR3 covers 15 residues. Germline V CDR1 and CDR2: MNHEY, SVGEGT.